This TCR beta chain was captured in a study of OX40 agonist ivuxolimab in advanced cancers. Study summary: Patients were around 83% male with ages roughly 23 to 79, mean roughly 55. Findings and caveats of the study: Among the lowest peripheral clonal expansion occurred in 0.1-3.0 mg/kg partial responders. Expanded clones were, on average, more numerous in CD8+ T cells than in CD4+.

With respect to this clone: Its specificity is not known.

Trimming removed 3 bases at V and 7 bases at J, with 21 bases between. CDR3 length: 16 residues. Germline V gene lookup returns CDR1 MDHEN and CDR2 SYDVKM. Libraries were prepared by immunoSEQ multiplex PCR; TCRdb keeps only in-frame clonotypes and omits some of them. In the table there are fewer than 100,000 clones, around 80% of which are singletons. Prior autoimmune disease or systemic immunosuppression barred patients. The sequence was collected from an adult with an advanced solid tumor such as melanoma, head and neck, liver or kidney cancer. The rearrangement uses TRBV28 and TRBJ1-1; maybe TRBD1 (6 bases). The starting material was CD4+ or CD8+ T cells sorted from blood, obtained in a trial of the OX40 agonist ivuxolimab. CDR3 residues: CASSFRGARASGEAFF. Here the CDR3 DNA reads TGTGCCAGCAGTTTCCGGGGGGCGCGGGCCTCAGGTGAAGCTTTCTTT.